This T cell receptor (beta chain) originates from a study of shared clonotypes between healthy human individuals. Some clones are missing from TCRdb's copy, which holds only in-frame ones; the method was immunoSEQ multiplex PCR. Of 650,000 to 700,000 clones listed, around 91% are singletons. Donors, healthy HIV-negative adults, lacked recent acute infections or vaccinations. Caucasian adults living in Nashville, Tennessee, provided all samples. The sequencing input was memory CD8+ T cells from PBMCs. Subset denoted: CD45RO+ cells pooled with CCR7-negative TemRA cells. The sequence was obtained from a man between 18 and 29 years old in good health. Some clones in this sample may be carry-over from other donors' samples.

The CDR3 sequence: CASSVRARGWEKLFF. The CDR3 nucleotides read TGTGCCAGCAGCGTTAGGGCCCGAGGTTGGGAAAAACTGTTTTTT. This chain links TRBV28 with TRBJ1-4; D gene unclear. The CDR3 extends over 15 amino acids. V dropped 6 bases and J dropped 8 bases, with 19 bases sitting between them. Germline CDR1 is MDHEN and CDR2 is SYDVKM.